Presented here are 31 T cell receptor beta chains from one specimen sequenced in a study of PD-1 blockade in classical Hodgkin lymphoma. The protocol was immunoSEQ multiplex PCR, while the TCRdb copy is restricted to in-frame clones and leaves out a portion. Among about 98,000 clones listed, roughly 90% were seen once. Relapses following autologous stem cell transplantation were seen in all patients, with brentuximab vedotin exposure varying. Here the sequenced sample was peripheral blood mononuclear cells (PBMCs), taken at baseline. These receptors were collected from a human donor with classical Hodgkin lymphoma.

As DNA, the CDR3 is TGTGCCAGTAGTATTGGAAGGGTGGATGGAGGCACTGAAGCTTTCTTT. Translating gives CASSIGRVDGGTEAFF. The J gene is TRBJ1-1, the V gene TRBV19; D not resolved. CDR1 is LNHDA, CDR2 SQIVND, per germline (reference sequence). The CDR3 totals 16 residues. The germline V and J ends were trimmed by 3 bases and 4 bases, with 18 bases remaining between them.

The chain employs TRBV2 and TRBJ2-7; D unresolved. Germline V gene sequence: CDR1 SNHLY, CDR2 FYNNEI. The CDR3 is made up of 12 amino acids. The V and J ends lost 3 bases and 3 bases respectively, with 6 bases between them. DNA of the CDR3: TGTGCCAGCAGTGATGCCGGCTACGAGCAGTACTTC. Its translation is CASSDAGYEQYF.

The chain combines TRBV10-1 with TRBJ2-7; D is possibly TRBD1 (5 bases). The germline V gene has CDR1 WNHNN and CDR2 SYGVQD (reference sequence). The CDR3 is 14 residues long. V lost 8 bases and J 0 bases, leaving 14 bases between the germline ends. Here the CDR3 reads CASGTGGSSYEQYF. The CDR3 nucleotides read TGCGCCAGCGGTACAGGCGGAAGCTCCTACGAGCAGTACTTC.

The J gene is TRBJ2-7, the V gene TRBV7-9, with a possible D match to TRBD2 (6 bases). In germline, CDR1 is SEHNR, CDR2 FQNEAQ (reference sequence). The CDR3 totals 16 residues. V lost 0 bases and J lost 0, with 12 bases in between. CDR3 loop: CASSLALAADSYEQYF. CDR3 in DNA: TGTGCCAGCAGCTTAGCGTTAGCGGCTGACTCCTACGAGCAGTACTTC.

V usage is TRBV6-1 and J usage is TRBJ2-5; D gene uncertain. This CDR3 has 10 residues. Trimming removed 10 bases at V and 5 bases at J, with 8 bases between. The germline gives CDR1 MNHNS, CDR2 SASEGT. CDR3 loop: CATQTETQYF. Here the CDR3 DNA reads TGTGCCACCCAGACCGAGACCCAGTACTTC.

The chain links TRBV2 to TRBJ2-3; D gene unclear. This CDR3 is built from 12 residues. Trimming removed 5 bases at V and 5 bases at J, with 8 bases between. Germline lookup yields CDR1 SNHLY and CDR2 FYNNEI. CDR3 in amino acids: CASSKKGDTQYF. In nucleotides, the CDR3 is TGTGCCAGCAGTAAGAAGGGAGATACGCAGTATTTT.

The chain recombines TRBV30 with TRBJ1-6; 11 nucleotides agree with TRBD1. Germline V gene lookup returns CDR1 GTSNPN and CDR2 SVGIG (reference sequence). CDR3 size: 15 residues. V was pared by 0 bases and J by 9 bases, with 4 bases of the junction left unmatched. This CDR3 reads CAWSVTGTGGSPLHF. The CDR3, as DNA: TGTGCCTGGAGTGTGACCGGGACAGGGGGTTCACCCCTCCACTTT.

The CDR3 DNA sequence: TGTGCCAGCAGCCCCCCCCCGGGACTAGCGTCAGATACGCAGTATTTT. Protein sequence: CASSPPPGLASDTQYF. The rearrangement links TRBV9 to TRBJ2-3; 10 bases line up with TRBD2. Germline V lookup: CDR1 SGDLS, CDR2 YYNGEE. This CDR3 has 16 residues. V was clipped by 4 bases and J by 4 bases; unmatched bases: 9.

The rearrangement links TRBV27 to TRBJ2-2; 10 bases line up with TRBD2. Germline CDR1 and CDR2: MNHEY and SMNVEV (reference sequence). This CDR3 comprises 17 residues. Germline trimming cut 3 bases from V and 5 bases from J; bases unmatched to any gene: 9. The CDR3 loop is CASSLTPGLASTGELFF. In DNA, the CDR3 is TGTGCCAGCAGTTTGACTCCGGGACTAGCGTCGACCGGGGAGCTGTTTTTT.

V usage is TRBV18 and J usage is TRBJ2-1, with unresolved D. V was cut by 2 bases and J by 8 bases, with 13 bases left in between. Germline CDR1 and CDR2: KGHSH and LQKENI. This CDR3 is 14 amino acids long. Here the CDR3 DNA reads TGTGCCAGCTCACCAGAGGAGAGAATGGATGAGCAGTTCTTC. Protein sequence: CASSPEERMDEQFF.

The chain is built from TRBV28 and TRBJ2-7; 7 bases line up with TRBD1. This CDR3 has 16 residues. Losses at the gene ends were 5 bases for V and 0 bases for J; bases not matched to a gene: 10. CDR1 MDHEN and CDR2 SYDVKM come from the germline V gene. The CDR3 DNA reads as TGTGCCAGCAGTAGGGGGCGGCGGGTCTACTCCTACGAGCAGTACTTC. This sequence encodes CASSRGRRVYSYEQYF.

The chain recombines TRBV4-2 with TRBJ2-1; 12 positions agree with TRBD2. Germline-derived CDR1 and CDR2 are LGHNA and YNFKEQ. The CDR3 is 17 residues long. Trimming at V came to 1 base and at J to 6 bases, leaving 7 bases not matched to a gene. CDR3 residues: CASSQVLAGGMGNEQFF. The CDR3, as DNA: TGTGCCAGCAGCCAAGTGCTAGCGGGAGGGATGGGCAATGAGCAGTTCTTC.

The rearrangement links TRBV6-5 to TRBJ2-7, with no clear D. Germline lookup yields CDR1 MNHEY and CDR2 SVGAGI. Between the trimmed V and J ends, which lost 9 bases and 6 bases, there was a span of 18 bases. The CDR3 length is 13 residues. This chain's CDR3 is CASTNVGGLEQYF. The CDR3 region has the DNA TGTGCCAGTACGAACGTAGGTGGGCTCGAGCAGTACTTC.

V and J are TRBV28 and TRBJ1-5, with D maybe TRBD1 (5 bases). V was clipped by 0 bases and J by 0 bases, with 12 bases between them. Germline-derived CDR1 and CDR2 are MDHEN and SYDVKM. The CDR3 totals 17 residues. CDR3 coding DNA: TGTGCCAGCAGTTTATGGGGGGGAAAGCCTAGCAATCAGCCCCAGCATTTT. Translating it yields CASSLWGGKPSNQPQHF.

The chain is built from TRBV6-1 and TRBJ2-7; D may be TRBD1 (5 bases). The CDR3 runs 13 residues. Trimming removed 3 bases from V and 4 bases from J, with 10 bases in between. Germline CDR1 MNHNS, CDR2 SASEGT. CDR3 sequence (DNA): TGTGCCAGCAGTGACCAGGGTTGGTACGAGCAGTACTTC. Translation: CASSDQGWYEQYF.

The chain joins TRBV5-1 to TRBJ2-7, with D unresolved. The CDR3 covers 12 residues. V was pared by 0 bases and J by 4 bases, with 5 bases between. CDR1 is SGHRS and CDR2 is YFSETQ in the germline V gene. CDR3 sequence reads: CASSLDLYEQYF. The CDR3 DNA reads TGCGCCAGCAGCTTGGATCTATACGAGCAGTACTTC.

The CDR3 protein is CASSPSLPSWDRANTGELFF. CDR3 sequence (DNA): TGTGCCAGCAGTCCCTCATTACCGTCGTGGGACAGGGCGAACACCGGGGAGCTGTTTTTT. The J gene is TRBJ2-2, the V gene TRBV28; 9 positions match TRBD1. With 5 bases clipped from V and 0 bases from J, the junction kept 16 bases outside the gene matches. Germline V CDR1 and CDR2: MDHEN, SYDVKM. This CDR3 has 20 residues.

This clone was observed a handful of times. This chain links TRBV27 with TRBJ1-2; D gene uncertain. V shed 7 bases and J shed 4 bases, with 19 bases lying between them. The CDR3 has 15 amino acids. CDR1 is MNHEY and CDR2 is SMNVEV in the germline V gene (reference sequence). CDR3 sequence (DNA): TGTGCCAGCATAGGCTTCAATCGCTATTCCTATGGCTACACCTTC. It codes for CASIGFNRYSYGYTF.

The chain joins TRBV27 to TRBJ2-7; D may be TRBD1 or TRBD2 (6 bases each). The CDR3 loop spans 19 amino acids. Trimming pared 8 bases from V and 5 bases from J, leaving 34 bases between. The germline CDR1 and CDR2 sequences are MNHEY and SMNVEV (reference sequence). CDR3 region: CASGLWGQGAGRTTNEQYF. As DNA, the CDR3 is TGTGCCAGCGGGCTCTGGGGGCAGGGTGCGGGAAGGACTACTAACGAGCAGTACTTC.

The CDR3 DNA reads as TGTGCCAGCAGCTACGGGACAGGGGCCCCCTACGAGCAGTACTTC. As protein: CASSYGTGAPYEQYF. The V gene is TRBV5-6, the J gene TRBJ2-7; 10 bases match TRBD1. This CDR3 is built from 15 residues. From germline, CDR1 is SGHDT and CDR2 YYEEEE. The ends lost 3 bases at V and 2 bases at J; junction bases unmatched: 5.

This chain links TRBV5-4 with TRBJ1-2, with unresolved D. Trimming shortened V by 4 bases and J by 4 bases, and 11 bases separated the two germline ends. CDR3 length: 13 amino acids. The V gene's germline CDR1 is SGHNT and CDR2 YYREEE (reference sequence). The CDR3 nucleotides read TGTGCCAGCAGCGACACGACGGCCTATGGCTACACCTTC. Encoded protein: CASSDTTAYGYTF.

The chain employs TRBV30 and TRBJ2-3, with D unclear. The CDR3 is made up of 11 amino acids. Germline V CDR1 and CDR2: GTSNPN, SVGIG (reference sequence). The V end was cut by 2 bases, the J end by 2 bases, with 2 bases between. The CDR3 bases are TGTGCCTGGAGTTTCACAGATACGCAGTATTTT. Amino acids: CAWSFTDTQYF.

The chain has TRBV30 and TRBJ1-2; D is possibly TRBD1 (6 bases). CDR1 and CDR2 (germline): GTSNPN, SVGIG (reference sequence). CDR3 length: 13 amino acids. The V end lost 2 bases, the J end lost 8 bases, and 15 bases lay between the germline ends. The CDR3 is CAWSLLGAGGYTF. The CDR3 nucleotides are TGTGCCTGGAGTTTACTGGGGGCAGGAGGCTACACCTTC.

V is TRBV4-1 and J is TRBJ2-7; 10 bases agree with TRBD2. V trimming: 4 bases; J trimming: 5 bases; junction bases outside the gene matches: 14. The CDR3 extends over 17 amino acids. Germline values: CDR1 MGHRA, CDR2 YSYEKL. The CDR3 bases are TGCGCCAGCAGCCTCACTCAGCGGGAGGGCCGAGGGGACGAGCAGTACTTC. Its translation is CASSLTQREGRGDEQYF.

The chain carries TRBV9 and TRBJ1-4; D not resolved. Trimming cost V 3 bases and J 7 bases, with 13 bases left between them. The CDR3 has 14 residues. The germline CDR1 and CDR2 sequences are SGDLS and YYNGEE. The CDR3 region is CASSAPGSGEKLFF. CDR3 sequence (DNA): TGTGCCAGCAGCGCTCCAGGTAGTGGTGAAAAACTGTTTTTT.

The chain joins TRBV9 to TRBJ2-7; D is unresolved. This CDR3 spans 14 amino acids. From germline, CDR1 is SGDLS and CDR2 YYNGEE. V lost 0 bases, J lost 4 bases, and 11 bases lay in between. CDR3 loop: CASSVGLVGYEQYF. CDR3 DNA: TGTGCCAGCAGCGTAGGCCTAGTGGGATACGAGCAGTACTTC.

The rearrangement uses TRBV19 and TRBJ2-7; D unresolved. The germline CDR1 and CDR2 sequences are LNHDA and SQIVND (reference sequence). V shed 4 bases and J shed 7 bases, with 8 bases lying between them. The CDR3 extends over 11 amino acids. This CDR3 reads CASSTSREQYF. CDR3 DNA: TGTGCCAGTAGTACCTCGCGGGAGCAGTACTTC.

The V and J genes are TRBV11-2 and TRBJ1-2, with D possibly TRBD1 on 6 matching bases. V dropped 3 bases and J dropped 3 bases, with 8 bases sitting between them. Germline CDR1 reads SGHAT; CDR2 reads FQNNGV. The CDR3 totals 13 residues. The CDR3, as DNA: TGTGCCAGCAGCTTTAACAGGGACTATGGCTACACCTTC. Its protein product is CASSFNRDYGYTF. The variable domain in full, completed from reference TRBV11-2 and TRBJ1-2, reads EAGVAQSPRYKIIEKRQSVAFWCNPISGHATLYWYQQILGQGPKLLIQFQNNGVVDDSQLPKDRFSAERLKGVDSTLKIQPAKLEDSAVYLCASSFNRDYGYTFGSGTRLTVV.

V is TRBV30 and J is TRBJ2-5; D gene unclear. The CDR3 extends over 12 amino acids. With 0 bases removed from V and 3 bases from J, the gap between germline ends came to 5 bases. The V gene's germline CDR1 is GTSNPN and CDR2 SVGIG (reference sequence). CDR3 protein: CAWSVVEETQYF. In nucleotides, the CDR3 is TGTGCCTGGAGTGTTGTAGAAGAGACCCAGTACTTC.

The chain joins TRBV10-3 to TRBJ1-3; D is unclear. Germline-derived CDR1 and CDR2 are ENHRY and SYGVKD. The CDR3 spans 14 residues. The ends were cut back, 4 bases at V and 0 bases at J, with 7 bases in the middle. CDR3 residues: CAISVSVSGNTIYF. The CDR3 nucleotides read TGTGCCATCAGTGTCAGCGTCTCTGGAAACACCATATATTTT.

This rearrangement joins TRBV28 to TRBJ1-2; 7 bases fit TRBD1. Trimming took 5 bases from V and 0 from J; bases not matched to a gene: 6. CDR3 length: 15 amino acids. The germline V gene has CDR1 MDHEN and CDR2 SYDVKM. CDR3 loop: CASSLHGTANYGYTF. The CDR3 nucleotides are TGTGCCAGCAGTCTTCATGGGACAGCTAACTATGGCTACACCTTC.